This is a list of T cell receptor beta chains from one sample in a study of blood T cell repertoires in COVID-19. Using immunoSEQ multiplex PCR, the repertoire was profiled, and TCRdb retains in-frame clones only, with some absent. The sample consists of 90,000 to 140,000 clones, roughly 79% of them appearing once. Sequenced sample: peripheral blood. The origin of the receptors is a woman between 65 and 79 years old with acute or convalescent COVID-19. Both conserved end residues are part of each CDR3. The D gene is left open where the match is weak. Size values are once, few and many counts, or a class for expanded clones, and some rows have none.

D	J	size	V	CDR3	DNA
NA	TRBJ2-5	NA	TRBV7-2	CASSSRGTQETQYF	TGTGCCAGCAGCTCTCGCGGGACCCAAGAGACCCAGTACTTC
TRBD2	TRBJ2-2	NA	TRBV7-3	CASSSQGGREGGELFF	TGTGCCAGCAGCTCTCAGGGAGGGAGAGAGGGCGGGGAGCTGTTTTTT
NA	TRBJ2-1	NA	TRBV6-2/TRBV6-3	CASSSRGYNEQFF	TGTGCCAGCAGTTCTCGAGGGTACAATGAGCAGTTCTTC
TRBD2	TRBJ2-5	few	TRBV7-2	CASSLVGGRETQYF	TGTGCCAGCAGCCTAGTGGGAGGGAGAGAGACCCAGTACTTC
TRBD1	TRBJ2-2	few	TRBV2	CASKSDRGYAGELFF	TGTGCCAGCAAATCGGACAGGGGCTATGCCGGGGAGCTGTTTTTT
TRBD1	TRBJ1-4	NA	TRBV30	CAWDRGSDEKLFF	TGTGCCTGGGACAGGGGATCGGATGAAAAACTGTTTTTT
NA	TRBJ1-2	NA	TRBV7-2	CAGGRVGSGYTF	TGTGCCGGGGGTAGGGTCGGGAGTGGCTACACCTTC
NA	TRBJ2-1	NA	TRBV11-3	CASSPGGWPYNEQFF	TGTGCCAGCAGCCCTGGGGGCTGGCCCTACAATGAGCAGTTCTTC
NA	TRBJ2-7	NA	TRBV5-6	CASSYPGHTYEQYF	TGTGCCAGCAGCTATCCGGGACATACCTACGAGCAGTACTTC
TRBD1	TRBJ1-2	few	TRBV5-1	CASSFTPGQGRDGYTF	TGCGCCAGCAGCTTCACCCCGGGACAGGGGAGGGACGGCTACACCTTC
TRBD1	TRBJ2-7	NA	TRBV30	CAWSRGTGGFEQYF	TGTGCCTGGAGCAGAGGGACAGGAGGCTTCGAGCAGTACTTC
NA	TRBJ2-3	NA	TRBV7-8	CASSTHREGRDTQYF	TGTGCCAGCAGCACCCACAGGGAAGGTCGAGATACGCAGTATTTT
NA	TRBJ2-1	NA	TRBV5-1	CASSYGREGYEQFF	TGCGCCAGCAGCTACGGGAGAGAAGGCTATGAGCAGTTCTTC
TRBD2	TRBJ2-3	NA	TRBV5-1	CASSPGLADTDTQYF	TGCGCCAGCAGTCCAGGACTAGCGGATACAGATACGCAGTATTTT
TRBD1	TRBJ1-5	once	TRBV4-2	CASSQDDGTGGTPQHF	TGTGCCAGCAGCCAAGACGACGGGACAGGGGGCACGCCCCAGCATTTT
NA	TRBJ1-2	NA	TRBV7-9	CASSPHVGLDYGYTF	TGTGCCAGCAGCCCCCATGTAGGCCTAGACTATGGCTACACCTTC
TRBD2	TRBJ2-1	NA	TRBV5-1	CASSGTRSVDEQFF	TGCGCCAGCAGCGGGACTAGGAGTGTCGATGAGCAGTTCTTC
TRBD1	TRBJ2-1	few	TRBV9	CASSVGSTGANEQFF	TGTGCCAGCAGCGTAGGCTCGACAGGGGCCAATGAGCAGTTCTTC
TRBD1	TRBJ1-3	once	TRBV14	CASSPRTGGNTIYF	TGTGCCAGCAGCCCGCGGACAGGGGGAAACACCATATATTTT
TRBD1	TRBJ1-1	NA	TRBV14	CASSPGQGVPEAFF	TGTGCCAGCAGCCCAGGACAGGGAGTCCCTGAAGCTTTCTTT
NA	TRBJ1-6	NA	TRBV10-3	CAISESQQGVSPLHF	TGTGCCATCAGTGAGTCGCAGCAGGGCGTTTCACCCCTCCACTTT
NA	TRBJ2-3	few	TRBV9	CASSNPARADTQYF	TGTGCCAGCAGCAACCCCGCGAGGGCAGATACGCAGTATTTT
NA	TRBJ1-1	NA	TRBV7-8	CASSLAGGGSEAFF	TGTGCCAGCAGCTTAGCAGGTGGAGGCTCTGAAGCTTTCTTT
NA	TRBJ2-5	few	TRBV7-2	CASSLDTFVRDQYF	TGTGCCAGCAGCTTAGACACTTTTGTCAGGGACCAGTACTTC
NA	TRBJ1-2	NA	TRBV5-4	CASSKSSGDYGYTF	TGTGCCAGCAGCAAAAGTTCAGGGGACTATGGCTACACCTTC
NA	TRBJ1-2	NA	TRBV14	CASSQEERGSIYYGYTF	TGTGCCAGCAGCCAAGAAGAAAGGGGATCCATATACTATGGCTACACCTTC
TRBD2	TRBJ2-5	NA	TRBV30	CAWSGPGTSGTETQYF	TGTGCCTGGAGCGGCCCTGGGACTAGCGGGACCGAGACCCAGTACTTC